Listed here is a single T cell receptor (beta chain). This specimen belongs to a study of blood T cell repertoires in COVID-19. Study background: Sample material is recorded as cDNA or gDNA derived from T cells, B-cell-depleted T cells, or PBMCs.

Clinical history reported by participants formed the basis on which cohorts were assigned. Germline loops: CDR1 SEHNR, CDR2 FQNEAQ (reference sequence). V shed 0 bases, J shed 5 bases, and the junction held 0 bases outside the gene matches. This CDR3 comprises 13 residues. TCRdb's copy holds only in-frame clones and misses some; the assay was immunoSEQ multiplex PCR. The table includes approximately 200,000 clones, 70% to 90% detected once. The sample consisted of PBMCs or T cells enriched from blood (not recorded which). The source of this sequence is a young man who had recovered from COVID-19. The rearrangement joins TRBV7-9 to TRBJ1-2; 7 bases map to TRBD1. CDR3 residues: CASSLAGQYGYTF. CDR3 bases: TGTGCCAGCAGCTTAGCGGGACAGTATGGCTACACCTTC.